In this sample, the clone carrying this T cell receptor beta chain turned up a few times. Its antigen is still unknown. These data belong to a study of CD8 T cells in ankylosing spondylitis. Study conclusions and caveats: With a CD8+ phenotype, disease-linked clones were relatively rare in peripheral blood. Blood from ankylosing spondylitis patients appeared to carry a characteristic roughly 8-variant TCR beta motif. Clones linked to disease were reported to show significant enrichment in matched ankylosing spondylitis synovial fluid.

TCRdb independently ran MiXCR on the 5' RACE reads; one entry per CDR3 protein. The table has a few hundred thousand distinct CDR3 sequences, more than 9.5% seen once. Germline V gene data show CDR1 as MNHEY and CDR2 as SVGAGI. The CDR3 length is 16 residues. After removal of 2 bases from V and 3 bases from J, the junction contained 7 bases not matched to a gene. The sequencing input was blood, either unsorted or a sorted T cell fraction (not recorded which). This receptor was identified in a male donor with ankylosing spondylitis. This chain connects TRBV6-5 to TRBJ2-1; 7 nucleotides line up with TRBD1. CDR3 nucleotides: TGTGCCAGCAGTTACGATATAGGGGACAGCTACAATGAGCAGTTCTTC. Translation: CASSYDIGDSYNEQFF.